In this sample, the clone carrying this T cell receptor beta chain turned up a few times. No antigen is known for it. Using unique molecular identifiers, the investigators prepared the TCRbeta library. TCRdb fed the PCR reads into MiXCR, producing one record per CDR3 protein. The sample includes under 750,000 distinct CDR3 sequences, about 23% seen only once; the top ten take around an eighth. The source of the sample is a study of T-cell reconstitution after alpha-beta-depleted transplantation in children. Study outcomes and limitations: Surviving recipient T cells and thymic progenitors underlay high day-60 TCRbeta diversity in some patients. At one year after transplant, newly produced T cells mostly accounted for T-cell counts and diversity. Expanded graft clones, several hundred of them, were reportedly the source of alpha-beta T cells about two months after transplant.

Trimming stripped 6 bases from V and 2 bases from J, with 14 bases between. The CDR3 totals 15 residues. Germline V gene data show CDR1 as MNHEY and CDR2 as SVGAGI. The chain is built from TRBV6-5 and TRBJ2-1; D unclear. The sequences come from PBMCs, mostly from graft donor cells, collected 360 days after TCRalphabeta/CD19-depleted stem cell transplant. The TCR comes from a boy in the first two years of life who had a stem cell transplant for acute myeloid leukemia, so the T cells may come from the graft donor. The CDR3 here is CASRSEEPPYNEQFF. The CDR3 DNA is TGTGCCAGCAGGTCTGAAGAACCGCCCTACAATGAGCAGTTCTTC.